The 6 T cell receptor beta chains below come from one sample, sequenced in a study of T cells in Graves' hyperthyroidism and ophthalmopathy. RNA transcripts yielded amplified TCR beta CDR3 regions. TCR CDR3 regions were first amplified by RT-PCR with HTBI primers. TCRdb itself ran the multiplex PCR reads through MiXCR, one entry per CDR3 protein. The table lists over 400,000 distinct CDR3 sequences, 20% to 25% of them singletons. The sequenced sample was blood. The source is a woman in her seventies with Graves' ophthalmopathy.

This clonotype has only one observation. CDR3 sequence: CSASGGPYNEQFF. For the CDR3, the DNA is TGCAGTGCTAGCGGAGGCCCCTACAATGAGCAGTTCTTC. J is TRBJ2-1 and V is TRBV20-1; maybe TRBD2 (5 bases). Looked up from germline, CDR1 is DFQATT and CDR2 is SNEGSKA (reference sequence). Trimming removed 3 bases at V and 2 bases at J, with 8 bases between. The CDR3 covers 13 residues.

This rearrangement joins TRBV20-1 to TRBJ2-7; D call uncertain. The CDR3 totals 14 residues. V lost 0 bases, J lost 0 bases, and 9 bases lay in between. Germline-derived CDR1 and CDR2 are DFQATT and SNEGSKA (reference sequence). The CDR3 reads CSARDQVSSYEQYF. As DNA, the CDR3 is TGCAGTGCTAGAGATCAAGTAAGCTCCTACGAGCAGTACTTC.

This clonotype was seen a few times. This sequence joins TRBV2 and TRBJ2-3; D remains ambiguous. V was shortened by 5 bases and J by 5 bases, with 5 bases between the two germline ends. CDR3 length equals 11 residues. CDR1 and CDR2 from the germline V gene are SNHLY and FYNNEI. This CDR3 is CASSTIDTQYF. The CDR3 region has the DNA TGTGCCAGCAGTACTATAGATACGCAGTATTTT.

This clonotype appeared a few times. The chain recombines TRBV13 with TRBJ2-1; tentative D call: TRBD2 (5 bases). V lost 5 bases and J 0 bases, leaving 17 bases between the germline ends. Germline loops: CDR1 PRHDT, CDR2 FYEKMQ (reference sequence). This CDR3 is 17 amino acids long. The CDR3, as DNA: TGTGCCAGCAGCCCTATCTATGGGGAGAACTCCTACAATGAGCAGTTCTTC. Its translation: CASSPIYGENSYNEQFF.

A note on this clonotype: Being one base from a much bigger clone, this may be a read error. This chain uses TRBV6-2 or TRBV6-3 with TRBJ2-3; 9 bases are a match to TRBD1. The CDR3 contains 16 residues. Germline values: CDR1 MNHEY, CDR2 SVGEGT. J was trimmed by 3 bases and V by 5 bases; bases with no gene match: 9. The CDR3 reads CASSLHGQGMTDTQYF. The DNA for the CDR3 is TGTGCCAGCAGTCTCCACGGACAGGGGATGACAGATACGCAGTATTTT.

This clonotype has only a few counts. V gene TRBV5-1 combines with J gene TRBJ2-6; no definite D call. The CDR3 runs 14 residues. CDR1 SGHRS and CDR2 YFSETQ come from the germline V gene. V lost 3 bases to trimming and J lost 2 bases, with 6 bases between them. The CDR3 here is CASSYTAGANVLTF. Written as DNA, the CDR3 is TGCGCCAGCAGCTACACAGCTGGGGCCAACGTCCTGACTTTC.